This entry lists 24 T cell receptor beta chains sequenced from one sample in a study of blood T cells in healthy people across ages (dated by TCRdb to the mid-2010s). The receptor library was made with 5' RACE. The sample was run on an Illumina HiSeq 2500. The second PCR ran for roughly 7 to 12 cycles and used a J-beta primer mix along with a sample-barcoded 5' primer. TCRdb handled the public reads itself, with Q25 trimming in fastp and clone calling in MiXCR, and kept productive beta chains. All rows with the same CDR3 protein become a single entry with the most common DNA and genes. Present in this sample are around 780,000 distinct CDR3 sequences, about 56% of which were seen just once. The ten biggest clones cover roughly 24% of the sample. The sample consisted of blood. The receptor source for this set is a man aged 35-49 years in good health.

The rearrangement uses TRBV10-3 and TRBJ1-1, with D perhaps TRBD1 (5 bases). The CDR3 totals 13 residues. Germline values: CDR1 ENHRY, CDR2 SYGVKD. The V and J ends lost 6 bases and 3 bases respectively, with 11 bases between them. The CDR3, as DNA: TGTGCCATCAGGGCCAGGGAAGACACTGAAGCTTTCTTT. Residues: CAIRAREDTEAFF.

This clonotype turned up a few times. CDR3 coding DNA: TGTGCCAGCAGCTCCAGGGATACCCCAACTAATGAAAAACTGTTTTTT. Its translation: CASSSRDTPTNEKLFF. The chain joins TRBV7-9 to TRBJ1-4, with D perhaps TRBD1 (5 bases). V gave up 4 bases and J gave up 0 bases, with 12 bases separating them. CDR1 is SEHNR and CDR2 is FQNEAQ in the germline V gene (reference sequence). The CDR3 has 16 amino acids.

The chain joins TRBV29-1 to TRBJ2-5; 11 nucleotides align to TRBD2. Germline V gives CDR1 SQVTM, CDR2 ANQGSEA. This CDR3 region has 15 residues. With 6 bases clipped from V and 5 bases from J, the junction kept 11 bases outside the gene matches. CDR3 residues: CSVEDLAGGFETQYF. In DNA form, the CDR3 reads TGCAGCGTAGAGGACTTAGCGGGAGGGTTTGAGACCCAGTACTTC.

CDR3 region: CASSDGQGASIAFF. CDR3 nucleotides: TGTGCCAGCAGCGACGGACAGGGGGCTTCGATCGCTTTCTTT. J is TRBJ1-1 and V is TRBV11-1; 11 bases map to TRBD1. Losses at the gene ends were 5 bases for V and 11 bases for J; bases not matched to a gene: 10. CDR1 is SGHAT and CDR2 is FQDESV in the germline V gene (reference sequence). The CDR3 sequence is 14 residues long.

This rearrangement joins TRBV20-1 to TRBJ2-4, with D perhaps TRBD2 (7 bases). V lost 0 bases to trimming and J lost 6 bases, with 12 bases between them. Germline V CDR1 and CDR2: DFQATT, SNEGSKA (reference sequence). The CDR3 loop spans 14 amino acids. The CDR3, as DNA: TGCAGTGCTAGAGATGTGAGGGGGGGAAACATTCAGTACTTC. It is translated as CSARDVRGGNIQYF.

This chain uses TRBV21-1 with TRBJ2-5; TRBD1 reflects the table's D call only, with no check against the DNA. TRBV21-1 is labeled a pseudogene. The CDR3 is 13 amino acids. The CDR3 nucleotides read TGTGCCAGCGGGGGGGGAATGAGGGAGACCCAGTACTTC. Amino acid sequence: CASGGGMRETQYF.

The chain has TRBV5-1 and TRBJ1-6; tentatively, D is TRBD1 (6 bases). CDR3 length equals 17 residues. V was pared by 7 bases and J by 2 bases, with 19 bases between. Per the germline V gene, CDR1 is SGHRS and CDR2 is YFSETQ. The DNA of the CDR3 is TGCGCCAGCGCGTTGTCGGCGGGGGCGACCTATAATTCACCCCTCCACTTT. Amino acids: CASALSAGATYNSPLHF.

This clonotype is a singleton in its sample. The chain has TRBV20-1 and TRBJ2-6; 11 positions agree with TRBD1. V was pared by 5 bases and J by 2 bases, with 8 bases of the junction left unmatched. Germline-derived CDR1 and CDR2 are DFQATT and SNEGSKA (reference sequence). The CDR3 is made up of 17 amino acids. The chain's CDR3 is CSAPPGQGVTGANVLTF. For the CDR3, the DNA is TGCAGTGCTCCTCCGGGACAGGGGGTGACTGGGGCCAACGTCCTGACTTTC.

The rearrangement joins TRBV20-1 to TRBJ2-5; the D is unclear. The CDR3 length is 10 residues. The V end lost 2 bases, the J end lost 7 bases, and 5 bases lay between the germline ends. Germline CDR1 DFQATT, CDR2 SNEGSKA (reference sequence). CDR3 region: CSARYGTQYF. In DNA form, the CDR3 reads TGCAGTGCTAGATATGGGACCCAGTACTTC.

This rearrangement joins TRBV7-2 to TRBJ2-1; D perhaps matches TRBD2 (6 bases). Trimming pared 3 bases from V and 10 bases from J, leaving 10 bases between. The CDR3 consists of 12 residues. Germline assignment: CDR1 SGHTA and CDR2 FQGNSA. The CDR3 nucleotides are TGTGCCAGCAGCTTCGGGGGAGTGGAGCAGTTCTTC. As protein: CASSFGGVEQFF. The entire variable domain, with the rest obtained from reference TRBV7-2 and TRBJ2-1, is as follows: GAGVSQSPSNKVTEKGKDVELRCDPISGHTALYWYRQSLGQGLEFLIYFQGNSAPDKSGLPSDRFSAERTGGSVSTLTIQRTQQEDSAVYLCASSFGGVEQFFGPGTRLTVL.

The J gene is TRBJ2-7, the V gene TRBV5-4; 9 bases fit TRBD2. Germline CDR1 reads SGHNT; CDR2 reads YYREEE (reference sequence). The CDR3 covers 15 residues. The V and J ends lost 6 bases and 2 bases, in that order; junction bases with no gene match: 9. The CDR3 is CASKNLAGSTYEQYF. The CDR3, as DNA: TGTGCCAGCAAAAACCTAGCGGGATCTACCTACGAGCAGTACTTC.

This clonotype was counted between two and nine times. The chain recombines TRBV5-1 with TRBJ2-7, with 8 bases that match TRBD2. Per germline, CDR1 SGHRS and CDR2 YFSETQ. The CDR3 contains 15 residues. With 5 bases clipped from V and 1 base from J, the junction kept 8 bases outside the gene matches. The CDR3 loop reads CASSGIAGSSYEQYF. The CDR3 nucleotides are TGCGCCAGCAGTGGGATAGCGGGGTCATCCTACGAGCAGTACTTC.

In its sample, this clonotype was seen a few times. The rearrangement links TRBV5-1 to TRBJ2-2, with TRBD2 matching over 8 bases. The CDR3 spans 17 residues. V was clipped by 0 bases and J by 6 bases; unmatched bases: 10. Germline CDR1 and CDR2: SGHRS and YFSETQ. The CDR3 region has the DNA TGCGCCAGCAGCTTGGTTTCGGGACTAGTCATTGCCGGGGAGCTGTTTTTT. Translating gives CASSLVSGLVIAGELFF.

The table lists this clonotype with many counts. The CDR3 is CASSSRGTSTDTQYF. The CDR3 DNA reads TGTGCCAGCAGTTCTCGCGGGACTAGCACAGATACGCAGTATTTT. The V and J genes are TRBV12-3 or TRBV12-4 and TRBJ2-3; TRBD2 might be the D (6 bases). CDR3 length equals 15 residues. Trimming left V 4 bases short and J 0 bases short, with 11 bases between.

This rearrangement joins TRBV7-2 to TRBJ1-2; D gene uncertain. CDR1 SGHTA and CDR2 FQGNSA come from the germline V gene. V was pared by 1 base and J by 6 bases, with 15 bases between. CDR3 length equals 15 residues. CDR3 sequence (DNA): TGTGCCAGCAGCTTAGACGGACGGCGTAATGATGGCTACACCTTC. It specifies CASSLDGRRNDGYTF.

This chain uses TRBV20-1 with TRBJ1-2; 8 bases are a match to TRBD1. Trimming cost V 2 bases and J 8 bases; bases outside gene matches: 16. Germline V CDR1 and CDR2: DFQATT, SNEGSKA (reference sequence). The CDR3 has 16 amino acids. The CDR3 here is CSARITPGQVIFGYTF. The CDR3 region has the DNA TGCAGTGCTAGAATTACGCCGGGACAGGTTATTTTCGGCTACACCTTC.

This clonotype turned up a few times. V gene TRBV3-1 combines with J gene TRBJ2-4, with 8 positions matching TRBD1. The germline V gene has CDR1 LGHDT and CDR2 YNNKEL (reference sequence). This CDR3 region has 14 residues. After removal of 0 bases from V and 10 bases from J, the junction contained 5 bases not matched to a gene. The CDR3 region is CASSQDAGGRIQYF. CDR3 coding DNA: TGTGCCAGCAGCCAAGATGCAGGGGGCAGGATTCAGTACTTC.

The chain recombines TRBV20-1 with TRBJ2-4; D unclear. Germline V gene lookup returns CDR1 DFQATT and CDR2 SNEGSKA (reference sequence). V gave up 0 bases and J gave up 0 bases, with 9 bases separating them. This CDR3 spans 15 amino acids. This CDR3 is CSARDGSPAKNIQYF. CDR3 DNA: TGCAGTGCTAGAGATGGTTCCCCAGCCAAAAACATTCAGTACTTC.

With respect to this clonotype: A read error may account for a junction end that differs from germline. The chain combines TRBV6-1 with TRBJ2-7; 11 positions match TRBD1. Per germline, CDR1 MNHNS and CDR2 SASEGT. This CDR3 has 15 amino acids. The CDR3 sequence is CASREGTGGSYEQYF. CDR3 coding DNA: TGTGCCAGCAGGGAAGGGACAGGGGGCTCCTACGAGCAGTACTTC.

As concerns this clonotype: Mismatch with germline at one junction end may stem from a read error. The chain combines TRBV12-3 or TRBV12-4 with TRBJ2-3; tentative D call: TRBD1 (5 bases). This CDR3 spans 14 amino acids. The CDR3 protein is CASRRDRDTATQYF. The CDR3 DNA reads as TGTGCCAGCAGAAGAGACAGAGACACAGCTACGCAGTATTTT.

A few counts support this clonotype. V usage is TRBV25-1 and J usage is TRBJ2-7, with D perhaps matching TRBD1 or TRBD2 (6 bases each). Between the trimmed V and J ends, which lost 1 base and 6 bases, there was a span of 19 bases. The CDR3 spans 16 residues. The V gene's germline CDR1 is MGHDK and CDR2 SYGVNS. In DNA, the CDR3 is TGTGCCAGCAGTGAATTCAGGTCTGCGGGACATTCCGAGCAGTACTTC. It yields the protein CASSEFRSAGHSEQYF.

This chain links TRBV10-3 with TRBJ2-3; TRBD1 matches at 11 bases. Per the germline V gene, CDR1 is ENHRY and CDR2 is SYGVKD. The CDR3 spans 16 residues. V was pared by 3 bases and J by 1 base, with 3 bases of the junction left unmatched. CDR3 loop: CAISEPGQGGTDTQYF. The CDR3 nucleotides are TGTGCCATCAGTGAACCGGGACAGGGGGGCACAGATACGCAGTATTTT.

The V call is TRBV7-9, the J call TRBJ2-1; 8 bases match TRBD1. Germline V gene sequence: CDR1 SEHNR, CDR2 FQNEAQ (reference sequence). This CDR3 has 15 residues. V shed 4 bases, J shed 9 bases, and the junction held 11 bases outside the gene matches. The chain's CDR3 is CASSSRDRHNGEQFF. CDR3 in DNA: TGTGCCAGCAGCTCCAGGGACAGGCATAACGGTGAGCAGTTCTTC.

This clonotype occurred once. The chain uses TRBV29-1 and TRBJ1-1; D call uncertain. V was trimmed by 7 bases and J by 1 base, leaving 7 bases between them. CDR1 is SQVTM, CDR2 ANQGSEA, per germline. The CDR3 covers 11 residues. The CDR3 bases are TGCAGCGGGCAGAGGAACACTGAAGCTTTCTTT. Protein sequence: CSGQRNTEAFF.